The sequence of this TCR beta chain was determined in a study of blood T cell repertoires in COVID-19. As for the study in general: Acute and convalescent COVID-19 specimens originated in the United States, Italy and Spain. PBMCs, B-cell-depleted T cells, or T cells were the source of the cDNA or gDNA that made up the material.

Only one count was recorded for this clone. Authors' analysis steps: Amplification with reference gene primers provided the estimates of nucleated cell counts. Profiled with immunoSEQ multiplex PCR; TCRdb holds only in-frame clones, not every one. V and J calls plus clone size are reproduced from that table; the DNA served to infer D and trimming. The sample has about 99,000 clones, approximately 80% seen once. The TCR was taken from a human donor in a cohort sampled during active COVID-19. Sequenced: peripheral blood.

CDR3 sequence (DNA): TGTGCCAGCAGCTTAGGGTCGGGACTAGCGGGGGGAGAGACCCAGTACTTC. It encodes CASSLGSGLAGGETQYF. The chain has TRBV7-2 and TRBJ2-5, with 15 bases lining up with TRBD2. CDR3 size: 17 residues. Germline V gives CDR1 SGHTA, CDR2 FQGNSA. The junction had 4 bases not matched to a gene; V was cut back by 1 base and J by 4 bases. The whole variable domain, remainder taken from reference TRBV7-2 and TRBJ2-5, is GAGVSQSPSNKVTEKGKDVELRCDPISGHTALYWYRQSLGQGLEFLIYFQGNSAPDKSGLPSDRFSAERTGGSVSTLTIQRTQQEDSAVYLCASSLGSGLAGGETQYFGPGTRLLVL.